The 10 T cell receptor beta chains presented below share a single source sample, sequenced in a study of blood T cell repertoires in COVID-19. Only in-frame clones appear in the TCRdb table, and some are missing; sequencing was by immunoSEQ multiplex PCR. The data hold approximately 99,000 clones, with roughly 84% observed a single time. Sequenced material: peripheral blood. The receptors were sampled from a man between 65 and 85 years old with active or convalescent COVID-19.

The chain employs TRBV18 and TRBJ1-6; tentatively, D is TRBD1 (5 bases). The length of the CDR3 is 15 residues. The V and J ends lost 3 bases and 6 bases respectively, with 12 bases between them. Germline V gene data show CDR1 as KGHSH and CDR2 as LQKENI. For the CDR3, the DNA is TGTGCCAGCTCACCTCCCGGCAGGGTTAATTCACCCCTCCACTTT. This sequence encodes CASSPPGRVNSPLHF.

The V call is TRBV7-2, the J call TRBJ2-1; maybe TRBD1 (5 bases). V gave up 3 bases and J gave up 5 bases, with 14 bases separating them. CDR1 and CDR2 from the germline V gene are SGHTA and FQGNSA. The CDR3 has 15 amino acids. The CDR3 loop is CASSFPRTFDNEQFF. The CDR3 DNA sequence: TGTGCCAGCAGCTTCCCCAGGACATTCGACAATGAGCAGTTCTTC.

The V call is TRBV12-5, the J call TRBJ2-3; the D gene is possibly TRBD1 (6 bases). The CDR3 is made up of 13 amino acids. The V gene lost 6 bases and the J gene lost 0 bases, with 7 bases spanning the gap. From germline, CDR1 is LGHNT and CDR2 FRNRAP. Here the CDR3 reads CASGQGSTDTQYF. CDR3 nucleotides: TGTGCTAGTGGACAGGGTAGCACAGATACGCAGTATTTT.

A remark on this clone: The sample contains more than one DNA sequence encoding this CDR3. The rearrangement links TRBV2 to TRBJ2-5; weak D call: TRBD1 (6 bases). V was cut by 6 bases and J by 0 bases, with 8 bases left in between. Germline assignment: CDR1 SNHLY and CDR2 FYNNEI. The CDR3 consists of 13 residues. The CDR3 is CASRGTYQETQYF. The CDR3 DNA reads TGTGCCAGCAGAGGGACATACCAAGAGACCCAGTACTTC. Filled out from reference TRBV2 and TRBJ2-5, the complete variable domain reads EPEVTQTPSHQVTQMGQEVILRCVPISNHLYFYWYRQILGQKVEFLVSFYNNEISEKSEIFDDQFSVERPDGSNFTLKIRSTKLEDSAMYFCASRGTYQETQYFGPGTRLLVL.

The chain is built from TRBV19 and TRBJ2-2; maybe TRBD1 (6 bases). Trimming left V 7 bases short and J 1 base short, with 13 bases between. The length of the CDR3 is 15 residues. CDR1 is LNHDA, CDR2 SQIVND, per germline (reference sequence). The CDR3 coding sequence is TGTGCCAGTAAAACCCCACAGGGGAACACCGGGGAGCTGTTTTTT. Translating gives CASKTPQGNTGELFF.

The CDR3 protein is CASSIPTGGSNYGYTF. DNA for the CDR3: TGTGCCAGCAGTATACCAACAGGGGGGTCTAACTATGGCTACACCTTC. This rearrangement joins TRBV28 to TRBJ1-2, with 8 bases aligning to TRBD1. The CDR3 length is 16 residues. Per germline, CDR1 MDHEN and CDR2 SYDVKM. V shed 5 bases, J shed 0 bases, and the junction held 8 bases outside the gene matches.

The rearrangement joins TRBV7-6 to TRBJ1-4; 8 bases agree with TRBD1. J was trimmed by 0 bases and V by 3 bases; bases with no gene match: 6. CDR3 length: 17 amino acids. Germline-derived CDR1 and CDR2 are SGHVS and FNYEAQ. This CDR3 reads CASSLQGATATNEKLFF. CDR3 DNA: TGTGCCAGCAGCTTGCAGGGGGCCACCGCAACTAATGAAAAACTGTTTTTT.

This chain links TRBV5-4 with TRBJ2-3; 11 positions agree with TRBD2. V trimming: 0 bases; J trimming: 0 bases; junction bases outside the gene matches: 12. Germline V gives CDR1 SGHNT, CDR2 YYREEE (reference sequence). This CDR3 spans 20 amino acids. In nucleotides, the CDR3 is TGTGCCAGCAGCTTGGCTAGCGGGGGGCGTCGGGCCTATAGCACAGATACGCAGTATTTT. It is translated as CASSLASGGRRAYSTDTQYF.

The chain links TRBV19 to TRBJ1-5, with 7 bases fitting TRBD1. The CDR3 is 14 residues long. Germline V lookup: CDR1 LNHDA, CDR2 SQIVND (reference sequence). The J segment lost 10 bases and the V segment lost 0 bases, leaving 6 bases of the junction unmatched. CDR3 residues: CASSIEGQLSPQHF. In nucleotides, the CDR3 is TGTGCCAGTAGTATAGAGGGACAGTTATCACCCCAGCATTTT.

The J gene is TRBJ1-2, the V gene TRBV10-3; the D gene is possibly TRBD1 (6 bases). CDR1 is ENHRY and CDR2 is SYGVKD in the germline V gene. V lost 6 bases and J lost 2, with 10 bases in between. The CDR3 loop spans 13 amino acids. CDR3 in amino acids: CAIRSTGNYGYTF. In nucleotides, the CDR3 is TGTGCCATCAGAAGCACAGGGAACTATGGCTACACCTTC.